This is a list of T cell receptor beta chains from one sample in a study of shared clonotypes between healthy human individuals. Sequenced by immunoSEQ multiplex PCR; TCRdb stores in-frame clones only, minus some. The sample carries roughly 700,000 clones, approximately 79% recorded once. The material sequenced was memory CD4+ T cells sorted from blood. Receptor source: a woman aged 30 to 39 in good health. Each CDR3 is given with its conserved first and last residue. The D gene is left open where the match is weak. Clone size appears in some rows only: once, few, many, or a class for an expanded clone.

cdr3_nt cdr3_aa j_call clone_size v_call cdr3_length d_call
TGTGCCAGCAGTATTCCGACAGGGGTGAGGGAGCAGTACTTC CASSIPTGVREQYF TRBJ2-7 many TRBV28 14 TRBD1
TGTGCCAGCAGCACGAGACTAGCGGGAGCCTACGAGCAGTACTTC CASSTRLAGAYEQYF TRBJ2-7 NA TRBV11-2 15 TRBD2
TGTGCCATCGGAACCAAGTCCTCTGGGGCCAACGTCCTGACTTTC CAIGTKSSGANVLTF TRBJ2-6 NA TRBV6-5 15 NA
TGTGCCAGCAGTGGACTCCCATTCGTACCAGATACGCAGTATTTT CASSGLPFVPDTQYF TRBJ2-3 few TRBV6-1 15 NA
TGTGCCAGCAGCTTGATGGGACAGGGACCTTACGAGCAGTACTTC CASSLMGQGPYEQYF TRBJ2-7 NA TRBV5-4 15 TRBD1
TGTGCCAGCAGTTTATTAGTAGCGGGTATCACCGGGGAGCTGTTTTTT CASSLLVAGITGELFF TRBJ2-2 NA TRBV28 16 TRBD2
TGCGCCAGCAGCCAAGGACGTAACGGGGCAGGGTTCGACTATGGCTACACCTTC CASSQGRNGAGFDYGYTF TRBJ1-2 few TRBV4-1 18 NA
TGTGCCAGCCTTACATTGACAGGGGGCGGCGGAAACACCATATATTTT CASLTLTGGGGNTIYF TRBJ1-3 many TRBV28 16 TRBD1
TGTGCCAGCAGTTTCATGAGGGCCACTGAAGCTTTCTTT CASSFMRATEAFF TRBJ1-1 many TRBV6-5 13 NA
TGCGCCAGCAGCCGGCCCGACAGGGCCCCCTACAATGAGCAGTTCTTC CASSRPDRAPYNEQFF TRBJ2-1 NA TRBV4-1 16 TRBD1
TGTGCCAGCAGCTTGGGACCGACTAGGAACACTGAAGCTTTCTTT CASSLGPTRNTEAFF TRBJ1-1 NA TRBV5-8 15 NA
TGTGCCAGCTCACCAGGACAGGGAGGAAACATTCAGTACTTC CASSPGQGGNIQYF TRBJ2-4 NA TRBV18 14 TRBD1
TGTGCCAGCAATGGACAGGGGTACAATGAGCAGTTCTTC CASNGQGYNEQFF TRBJ2-1 NA TRBV2 13 TRBD1
TGTGCCAGCAGCCATATAGGACCCTCCAGTGAGCAGTACTTC CASSHIGPSSEQYF TRBJ2-7 NA TRBV11-3 14 NA
TGTGCCAGCAGCCAGACGACAGGGGGGGAGACCCAGTACTTC CASSQTTGGETQYF TRBJ2-5 few TRBV14 14 TRBD1
TGTGCCAGCAGCAAACTAGCGGGAGGGCTCAATGAGCAGTTCTTC CASSKLAGGLNEQFF TRBJ2-1 NA TRBV27 15 TRBD2
TGCGCCAGCAGCTCAGGAAGCACAGATACGCAGTATTTT CASSSGSTDTQYF TRBJ2-3 NA TRBV5-1 13 NA
TGTGCCAGCAGCTTAGGAGCGCTGACCAATCAGCCCCAGCATTTT CASSLGALTNQPQHF TRBJ1-5 NA TRBV7-2 15 NA
TGTGCCAGTACCCCGGGGGAGGTAAATCAGCCCCAGCATTTT CASTPGEVNQPQHF TRBJ1-5 NA TRBV19 14 NA
TGTGCCAGAAGCTTTCCCGGACAGGGGGCTGGAGATACGCAGTATTTT CARSFPGQGAGDTQYF TRBJ2-3 NA TRBV5-3 16 TRBD1
TGTGCCAGCAGCCGTGCCGGGACGGTGAACACTGAAGCTTTCTTT CASSRAGTVNTEAFF TRBJ1-1 NA TRBV28 15 NA
TGTGCCTGGAGTGTATACAGGGTAAATGAGCAGTTCTTC CAWSVYRVNEQFF TRBJ2-1 NA TRBV30 13 NA
TGTGCCACCAGCAGCCGTCAGGGACAGCGGTATGGCTACACCTTC CATSSRQGQRYGYTF TRBJ1-2 NA TRBV15 15 TRBD1
TGCGCCAGCAGCAAAGGACAGGGGGCTGGAAACACCATATATTTT CASSKGQGAGNTIYF TRBJ1-3 NA TRBV5-1 15 TRBD1
TGTGCCAGCATCCAATCTTTAGCGGGAGGGGACCACAATGAGCAGTTCTTC CASIQSLAGGDHNEQFF TRBJ2-1 NA TRBV5-4 17 TRBD2